These 2 T cell receptor beta chains were sequenced from one sample in a study of T cell repertoires in cytomegalovirus infection. TCRdb itself ran the reads through MiXCR, one entry per CDR3 protein. This repertoire shows 600,000 to 800,000 distinct CDR3 sequences, 20% to 25% found once; its top ten account for around 8%. Sequences were obtained from CD8+ T cells from PBMCs. Receptors were obtained from a human donor in good health (CMV status not recorded). Some clones in this sample may be carry-over from other donors' samples.

Concerning this clonotype itself: This may be a read error: a much more frequent sequence differs by one nucleotide. The chain carries TRBV28 and TRBJ2-1; 8 nucleotides agree with TRBD1. V shed 6 bases, J shed 8 bases, and the junction held 9 bases outside the gene matches. This CDR3 is 14 amino acids long. From germline, CDR1 is MDHEN and CDR2 SYDVKM. The CDR3 DNA follows: TGTGCCAGCAGGCCCGGACAGGGTGCCGATGAGCAGTTCTTC. It specifies CASRPGQGADEQFF.

This clonotype was seen at least ten times. This chain uses TRBV7-9 with TRBJ2-3; no definite D call. This CDR3 has 14 residues. The V end lost 5 bases, the J end lost 1 base, and 10 bases lay between the germline ends. CDR1 SEHNR and CDR2 FQNEAQ come from the germline V gene (reference sequence). The CDR3, as DNA: TGTGCCAGCAGCCTAAGTACAGGCACAGATACGCAGTATTTT. This gives the protein CASSLSTGTDTQYF.